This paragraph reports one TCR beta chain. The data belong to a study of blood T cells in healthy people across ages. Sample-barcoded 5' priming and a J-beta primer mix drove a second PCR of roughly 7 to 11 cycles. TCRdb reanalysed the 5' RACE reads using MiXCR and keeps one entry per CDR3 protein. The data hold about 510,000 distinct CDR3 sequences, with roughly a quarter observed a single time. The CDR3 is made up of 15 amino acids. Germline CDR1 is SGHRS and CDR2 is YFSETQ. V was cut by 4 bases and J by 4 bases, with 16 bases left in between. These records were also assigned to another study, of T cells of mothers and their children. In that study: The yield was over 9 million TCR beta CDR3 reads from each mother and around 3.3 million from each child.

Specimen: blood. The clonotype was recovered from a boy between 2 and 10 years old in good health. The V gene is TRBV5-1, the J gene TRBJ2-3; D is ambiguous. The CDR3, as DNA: TGCGCCAGCAGCCTTCTAGATGCGTTCGCAGATACGCAGTATTTT. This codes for CASSLLDAFADTQYF. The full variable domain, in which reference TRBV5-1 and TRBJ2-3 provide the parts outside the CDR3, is KAGVTQTPRYLIKTRGQQVTLSCSPISGHRSVSWYQQTPGQGLQFLFEYFSETQRNKGNFPGRFSGRQFSNSRSEMNVSTLELGDSALYLCASSLLDAFADTQYFGPGTRLTVL.